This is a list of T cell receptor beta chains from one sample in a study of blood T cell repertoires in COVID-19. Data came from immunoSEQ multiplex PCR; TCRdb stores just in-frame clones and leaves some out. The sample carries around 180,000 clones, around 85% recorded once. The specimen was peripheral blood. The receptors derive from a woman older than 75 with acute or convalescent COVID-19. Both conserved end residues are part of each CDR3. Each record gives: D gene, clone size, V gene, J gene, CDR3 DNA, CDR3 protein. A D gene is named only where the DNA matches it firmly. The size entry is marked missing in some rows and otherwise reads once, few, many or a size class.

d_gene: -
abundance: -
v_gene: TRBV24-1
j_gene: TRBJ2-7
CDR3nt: TGTGCCACCAGTGATCACACCGGGCAAGGAGGGGAGCAGTACTTC
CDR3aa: CATSDHTGQGGEQYF

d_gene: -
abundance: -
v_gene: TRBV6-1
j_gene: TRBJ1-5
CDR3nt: TGTGCCAGCAGTGGGGCGACAGAATATAGCAATCAGCCCCAGCATTTT
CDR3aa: CASSGATEYSNQPQHF

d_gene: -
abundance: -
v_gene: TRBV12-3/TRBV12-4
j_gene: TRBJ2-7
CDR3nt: TGTGCCAGCAATAGGGCAGGGTCTGAGGAGCAGTACTTC
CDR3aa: CASNRAGSEEQYF

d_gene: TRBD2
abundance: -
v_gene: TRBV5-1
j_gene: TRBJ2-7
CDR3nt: TGCGCCAGCAGCTTGGCCGGGACTAGCGGCTACGAGCAGTACTTC
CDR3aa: CASSLAGTSGYEQYF

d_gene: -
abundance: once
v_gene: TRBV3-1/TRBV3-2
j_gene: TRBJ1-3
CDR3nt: TGTGCCAGCAGCCAAGATCCGGGATCTCCTGGAAACACCATATATTTT
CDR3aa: CASSQDPGSPGNTIYF

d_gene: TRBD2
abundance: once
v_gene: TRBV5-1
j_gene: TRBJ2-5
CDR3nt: TGCGCCAGCCGGGGGTTAGCGGGCTCCCAAGAGACCCAGTACTTC
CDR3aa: CASRGLAGSQETQYF

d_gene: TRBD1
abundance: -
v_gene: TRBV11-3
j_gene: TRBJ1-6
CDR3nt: TGTGCCAGCAGCTTAGTGGGGGACAGTCCCCTCCACTTT
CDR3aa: CASSLVGDSPLHF

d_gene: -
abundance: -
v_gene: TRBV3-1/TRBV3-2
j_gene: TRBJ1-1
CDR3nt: TGTGCCAGCCAGGGGCGAGGCGCTGAAGCTTTCTTT
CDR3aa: CASQGRGAEAFF

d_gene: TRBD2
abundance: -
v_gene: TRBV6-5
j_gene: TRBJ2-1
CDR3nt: TGTGCCAGCAGTTCGTCTAGCGGTAACAATGAGCAGTTCTTC
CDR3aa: CASSSSSGNNEQFF

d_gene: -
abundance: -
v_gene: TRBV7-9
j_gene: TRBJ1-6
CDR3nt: TGTGCCAGCAGCTTAGATTCAGGGTCACCCCTCCACTTT
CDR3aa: CASSLDSGSPLHF

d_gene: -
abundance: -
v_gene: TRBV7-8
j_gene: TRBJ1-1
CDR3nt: TGTGCCAGCAGCTTAGGCCCAGGGGTGGACACTGAAGCTTTCTTT
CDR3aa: CASSLGPGVDTEAFF

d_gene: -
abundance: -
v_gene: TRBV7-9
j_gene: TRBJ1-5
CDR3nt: TGTGCCAGCAGCGCCGGGACAACTCGCAATCAGCCCCAGCATTTT
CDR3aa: CASSAGTTRNQPQHF

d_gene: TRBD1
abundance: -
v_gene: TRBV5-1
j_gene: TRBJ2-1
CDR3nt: TGCGCCAGCATACAGGGGTCAGGTAACTACAATGAGCAGTTCTTC
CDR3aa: CASIQGSGNYNEQFF

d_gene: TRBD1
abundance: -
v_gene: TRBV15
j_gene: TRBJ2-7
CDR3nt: TGTGCCACCAGCCGGGACAGGGGATACGAGCAGTACTTC
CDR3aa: CATSRDRGYEQYF

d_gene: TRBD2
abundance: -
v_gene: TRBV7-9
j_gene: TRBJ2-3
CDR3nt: TGTGCCAGCAGCCCTCGGGGGGGCGGTGTTAGAGATACGCAGTATTTT
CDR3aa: CASSPRGGGVRDTQYF

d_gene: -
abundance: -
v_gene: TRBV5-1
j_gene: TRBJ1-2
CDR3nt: TGCGCCAGCAGCGGGGGGACGACCGCCTATGGCTACACCTTC
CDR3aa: CASSGGTTAYGYTF

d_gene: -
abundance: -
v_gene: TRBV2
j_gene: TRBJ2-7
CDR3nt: TGTGCCAGCAGTGAATTGCGGGGAGGTAGCGAGCAGTACTTC
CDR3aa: CASSELRGGSEQYF

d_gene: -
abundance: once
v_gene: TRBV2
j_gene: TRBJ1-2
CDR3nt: TGTGCCAGCAGTTTCCAGGGCAACTATGGCTACACCTTC
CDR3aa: CASSFQGNYGYTF

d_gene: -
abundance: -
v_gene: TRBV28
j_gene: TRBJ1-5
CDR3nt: TGTGCCAGCAGTCCAGCGGGGGGAAGCAATCAGCCCCAGCATTTT
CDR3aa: CASSPAGGSNQPQHF

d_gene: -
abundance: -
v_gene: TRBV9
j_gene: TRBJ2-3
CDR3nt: TGTGCCAGCAGTGCCCCGGAGTCCGGAGATACGCAGTATTTT
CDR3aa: CASSAPESGDTQYF

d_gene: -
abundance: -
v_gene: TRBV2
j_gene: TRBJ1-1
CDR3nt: TGTGCCAGCACCCAGGGATCGAACACTGAAGCTTTCTTT
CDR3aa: CASTQGSNTEAFF

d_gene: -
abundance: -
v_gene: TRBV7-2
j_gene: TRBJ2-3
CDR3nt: TGTGCCAGCAGCTTAGTGGGTACTCAGGAGGTGAATACGCAGTATTTT
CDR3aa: CASSLVGTQEVNTQYF